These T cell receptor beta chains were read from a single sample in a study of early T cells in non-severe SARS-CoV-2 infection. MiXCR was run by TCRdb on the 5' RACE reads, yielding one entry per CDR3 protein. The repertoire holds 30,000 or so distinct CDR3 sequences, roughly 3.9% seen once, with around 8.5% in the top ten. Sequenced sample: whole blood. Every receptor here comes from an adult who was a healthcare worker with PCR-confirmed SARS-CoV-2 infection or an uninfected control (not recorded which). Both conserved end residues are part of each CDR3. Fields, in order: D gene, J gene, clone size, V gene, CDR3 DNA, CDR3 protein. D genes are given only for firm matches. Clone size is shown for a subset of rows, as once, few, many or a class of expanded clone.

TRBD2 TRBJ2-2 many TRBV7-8 TGTGCCAGCAGCTTCGCTAGCGGGAGGGTTGCCGGGGAGCTGTTTTTT CASSFASGRVAGELFF
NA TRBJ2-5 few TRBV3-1 TGTGCCAGCTTCCTTTCGGGGACCCAGTACTTC CASFLSGTQYF
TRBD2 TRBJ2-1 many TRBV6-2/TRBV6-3 TGTGCCAGCAGCCCCCGGGGGGGCCGGGGAAGGAACAATGAGCAGTTCTTC CASSPRGGRGRNNEQFF
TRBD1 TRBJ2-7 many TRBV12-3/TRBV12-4 TGTGCCAGCAGTGCTAAGACAGGGACCGAGCAGTACTTC CASSAKTGTEQYF
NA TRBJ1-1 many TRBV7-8 TGTGCCAGCAGCCGGACCGGAGGGACTGAAGCTTTCTTT CASSRTGGTEAFF
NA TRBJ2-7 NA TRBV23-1 TGCGCCAGCAGTCAACGGGACTGCCGATCCTACGAGCAGTACTTC CASSQRDCRSYEQYF
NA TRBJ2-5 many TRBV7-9 TGTGCCAGCAGCTTAAAAGCCTCCCGGGTCGGAGAGACCCAGTACTTC CASSLKASRVGETQYF
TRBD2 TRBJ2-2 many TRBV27 TGTGCCAGCAGTTTATATAGCGGGAGAGGGGGCGGGGAGCTGTTTTTT CASSLYSGRGGGELFF
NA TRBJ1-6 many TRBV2 TGTGCCAGCGCACCGAGAGCCCTTAGCTCCTATAATTCACCCCTCCACTTT CASAPRALSSYNSPLHF
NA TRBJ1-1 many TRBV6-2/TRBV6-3 TGTGCCAGCAGACCCGACTTGAACACTGAAGCTTTCTTT CASRPDLNTEAFF
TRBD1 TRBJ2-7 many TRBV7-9 TGTGCCAGCAGCCCAAGAGGCACTGGACAGGGTCCTCAGCAGTACTTC CASSPRGTGQGPQQYF
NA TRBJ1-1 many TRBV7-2 TGTGCCAGCAGTCGGTACGGGGAGAACACTGAAGCTTTCTTT CASSRYGENTEAFF
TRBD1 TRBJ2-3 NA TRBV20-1 TGCAGTGCTCGTACTGGACAGGGCCGGACAGATACGCAGTATTTT CSARTGQGRTDTQYF
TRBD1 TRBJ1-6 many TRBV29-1 TGCAGCGTCACACAGGGGGCGCCTAATTCACCCCTCCACTTT CSVTQGAPNSPLHF
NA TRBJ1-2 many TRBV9 TGTGCCAGCAGCGAAACCATTCAGGACTATGGCTACACCTTC CASSETIQDYGYTF
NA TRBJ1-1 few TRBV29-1 TGCAGCGCCGAGCAGGGAAGGGGCACTGAAGCTTTCTTT CSAEQGRGTEAFF
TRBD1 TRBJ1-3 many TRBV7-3 TGTGCCAGCAGTCAAAGCAGGGGGCCTGGAAACACCATATATTTT CASSQSRGPGNTIYF
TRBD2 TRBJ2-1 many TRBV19 TGTGCCAGTCGTAAATCCAGCGGGGGGTCCGCTGAGCAGTTCTTC CASRKSSGGSAEQFF
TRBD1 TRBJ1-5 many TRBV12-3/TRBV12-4 TGTGCCAGCAGCCGGGACAGGGGGCGAGAGCAGCCCCAGCATTTT CASSRDRGREQPQHF
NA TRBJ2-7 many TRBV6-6 TGTGCCAGCAGTTACGGTGGGGTCCGAAGCTCCTACGAGCAGTACTTC CASSYGGVRSSYEQYF
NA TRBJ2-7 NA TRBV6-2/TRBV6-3 TGTGCCAGCATAGTGACCCCCGAAGGAGCCTACGAGCAGTACTTC CASIVTPEGAYEQYF
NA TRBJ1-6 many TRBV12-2 TGTGCAAGTCGCTTAGCCCCTGACAGGGTGTATAATTCACCCCTCCACTTT CASRLAPDRVYNSPLHF
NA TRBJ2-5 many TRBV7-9 TGTGCCAGCAGCTCAGACACCTACCAAGAGACCCAGTACTTC CASSSDTYQETQYF
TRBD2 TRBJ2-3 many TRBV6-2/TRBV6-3 TGTGCCAGCAGCCCGGGACTAGCGGGGAAAGATACGCAGTATTTT CASSPGLAGKDTQYF
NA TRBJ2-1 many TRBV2 TGTGCCAGCTCCGGTAGGGATAAGCAGTTCTTC CASSGRDKQFF
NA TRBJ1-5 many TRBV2 TGTGCCAGCAGGCCGGGACGGATAAATCAGCCCCAGCATTTT CASRPGRINQPQHF
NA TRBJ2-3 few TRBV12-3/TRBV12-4 TGTGCCAGCAGTGCCGGGACTGCCAATACGCAGTATTTT CASSAGTANTQYF
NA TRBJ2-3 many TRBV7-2 TGTGCCAGCAGCCCCGCCTTGAAGGGTAGAAATACGCAGTATTTT CASSPALKGRNTQYF
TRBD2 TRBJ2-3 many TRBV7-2 TGTGCCAGCAGCTTAGCGGCTAGCGGGGGCACAGATACGCAGTATTTT CASSLAASGGTDTQYF
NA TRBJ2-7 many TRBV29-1 TGCAGCGTCTTGGGACCTTACTACGAGCAGTACTTC CSVLGPYYEQYF
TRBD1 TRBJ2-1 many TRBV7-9 TGTGCCAGCAGCTTAAAGGGGACAGGGTACAATGAGCAGTTCTTC CASSLKGTGYNEQFF
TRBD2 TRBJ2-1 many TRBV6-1 TGTGCCAGCAGCGGACTAGCGGTTACAAATGAGCAGTTCTTC CASSGLAVTNEQFF
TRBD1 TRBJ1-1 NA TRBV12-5 TGTGCTAGTGGTACCCCGACAGGGAACCCTGAAGCTTTCTTT CASGTPTGNPEAFF
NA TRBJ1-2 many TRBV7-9 TGTGCCAGCAGCCAGGAGCGGGGGATCGCGGGAGGCTACACCTTC CASSQERGIAGGYTF
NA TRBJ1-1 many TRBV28 TGTGCCACCAGAAACGGTATGGTGATGGCCACTGAAGCTTTCTTT CATRNGMVMATEAFF
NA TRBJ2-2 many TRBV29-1 TGCAGCGCATATTCCGGCGCCGGGGAGCTGTTTTTT CSAYSGAGELFF
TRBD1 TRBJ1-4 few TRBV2 TGTGCCAGCAGGGGACAGACTAATGAAAAACTGTTTTTT CASRGQTNEKLFF
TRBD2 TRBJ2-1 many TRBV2 TGTGCCAGCACAAACTGGCGGGAGGTACTTGGTGAGCAGTTCTTC CASTNWREVLGEQFF
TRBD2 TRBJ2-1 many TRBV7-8 TGTGCCAGCAGCTTCGGGACTAGCACCCACAATGAGCAGTTCTTC CASSFGTSTHNEQFF
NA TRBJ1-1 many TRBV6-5 TGTGCCAGCAGTTTACTGGTAGGGCGGAACACTGAAGTTTTCTTT CASSLLVGRNTEVFF
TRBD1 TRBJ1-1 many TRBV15 TGTGCCACCAGCAGAGGATTACAGGGGGACAACACTGAAGCTTTCTTT CATSRGLQGDNTEAFF
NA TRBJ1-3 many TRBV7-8 TGTGCCAGCAGCTTAGCGGCCGGTGGAAACACCATATATTTT CASSLAAGGNTIYF
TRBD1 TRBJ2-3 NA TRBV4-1 TGCGCCAGCAGCCAAGATCGCGGGACAGGGGGCGCAGATACGCAGTATTTT CASSQDRGTGGADTQYF
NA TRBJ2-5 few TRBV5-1 TGCGCCAGCAGCACCCAGGGGCACCAAGAGACCCAGTACTTC CASSTQGHQETQYF
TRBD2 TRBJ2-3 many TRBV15 TGTGCCACCAGCGGGGAACTAGCGGGGGGCACAGATACGCAGTATTTT CATSGELAGGTDTQYF
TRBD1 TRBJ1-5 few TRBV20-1 TGCAGTGCTTCCTCTTCAAGACAGGGCTCCAATCAGCCCCAGCATTTT CSASSSRQGSNQPQHF
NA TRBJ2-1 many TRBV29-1 TGCAGCGTTACTGGAGGGTACTCCTACAATGAGCAGTTCTTC CSVTGGYSYNEQFF
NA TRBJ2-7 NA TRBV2 TGTGCCAGCACCAGGAGGACCTCCTACAATGAGCAGTACTTC CASTRRTSYNEQYF
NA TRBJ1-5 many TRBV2 TGTGCCAGCAGTGAAATCGGAGGAGTGTATTGGCAGCCCCAGCATTTT CASSEIGGVYWQPQHF